The subject of this entry is one T cell receptor (beta chain). Its target is not known. Treatment was busulfan-fludarabine conditioning, a marrow graft, and cyclophosphamide on days +3 and +4. The method was immunoSEQ multiplex PCR; TCRdb's version includes in-frame clones alone and lacks a portion of them. The sample is made up of around 6,800 clones, none counted only once. This CDR3 spans 16 amino acids. Trimming at V came to 1 base and at J to 2 bases, leaving 5 bases not matched to a gene. The germline V gene has CDR1 SQVTM and CDR2 ANQGSEA. This sample was included in a study of T cells after posttransplantation cyclophosphamide. Study-wide results and limits: Donor-recipient repertoire similarity was low at 1-2 months, rising over year one. Recipient CMV seropositivity and CMV reactivation strongly tracked TRB clonality.

This chain connects TRBV29-1 to TRBJ2-1, with 10 bases matching TRBD2. Material: PBMCs, obtained after an allogeneic stem cell transplant with post-transplant cyclophosphamide. This clonotype was obtained from a male patient aged 30 to 40 who received an allogeneic stem cell transplant from an unrelated donor, was CMV-positive, and had acute and chronic GVHD. The T cells may partly be graft donor cells. This CDR3 is CSVEAGTSATYNEQFF. CDR3 in DNA: TGCAGCGTTGAAGCAGGGACTAGCGCGACCTACAATGAGCAGTTCTTC.